This passage covers 28 T cell receptor beta chains from one sample sequenced in a study of a mutant IDH1 vaccine in newly diagnosed glioma. Measured with immunoSEQ multiplex PCR; TCRdb has only the in-frame clones, and not every one. In the table there are around 84,000 clones, roughly four fifths of which are singletons. What these receptors recognize is not known. Specified time point: week 47, end of study. Vaccination comprised doses that each held 300 ug of mutant IDH1 20-mer peptide, plus topical imiquimod. The material was PBMCs, obtained from a glioma patient whose treatment included an IDH1 peptide vaccine. These receptor sequences come from a man in his forties with glioma.

This clone has just one count. A read error may account for a junction end that differs from germline. The genes are TRBV28 and TRBJ2-5, with 15 bases identical to TRBD2. Germline CDR1 reads MDHEN; CDR2 reads SYDVKM. There are 14 residues in the CDR3. CDR3 residues: CASSQTGLAGGHDF. The CDR3 nucleotides read TGTGCCAGCAGCCAAACGGGACTAGCGGGAGGACACGACTTC.

The chain carries TRBV5-4 and TRBJ2-3; 7 positions match TRBD2. Germline CDR1 is SGHNT and CDR2 is YYREEE (reference sequence). Trimming cost V 2 bases and J 4 bases; bases outside gene matches: 7. The CDR3 sequence is 15 residues long. The CDR3 bases are TGTGCCAGCAGCTTCCGCGGCGGGAGTGCAGATACGCAGTATTTT. Encoded protein: CASSFRGGSADTQYF. Full variable domain (missing parts from reference TRBV5-4 and TRBJ2-3): ETGVTQSPTHLIKTRGQQVTLRCSSQSGHNTVSWYQQALGQGPQFIFQYYREEENGRGNFPPRFSGLQFPNYSSELNVNALELDDSALYLCASSFRGGSADTQYFGPGTRLTVL.

CDR3 loop: CASNYRGYEQYF. CDR3 sequence (DNA): TGTGCCAGCAACTACAGGGGCTACGAGCAGTACTTC. The chain combines TRBV28 with TRBJ2-7; 7 bases match TRBD1. Germline-derived CDR1 and CDR2 are MDHEN and SYDVKM. The junction had 3 bases not matched to a gene; V was cut back by 7 bases and J by 3 bases. The CDR3 sequence is 12 residues long.

This clone was picked up one time. The V gene is TRBV11-2, the J gene TRBJ2-1, with D uncertain. V was shortened by 5 bases and J by 10 bases, with 15 bases between the two germline ends. The V gene's germline CDR1 is SGHAT and CDR2 FQNNGV. The CDR3 spans 13 residues. The chain's CDR3 is CASSLLSLGEQFF. Written as DNA, the CDR3 is TGTGCCAGCAGCCTACTTTCTTTGGGGGAGCAGTTCTTC.

The genes are TRBV29-1 and TRBJ2-5; D ambiguous. The DNA end favors TRBJ2-7, so the J call may be wrong. This CDR3 contains 12 residues. The germline gives CDR1 SQVTM, CDR2 ANQGSEA. The CDR3, as DNA: TGCAGCGTTGAAGATCGTAACTTCGAGCAGTACTTC. Translating it yields CSVEDRNFEQYF.

The chain employs TRBV2 and TRBJ2-1; 13 nucleotides match TRBD2. Germline V gives CDR1 SNHLY, CDR2 FYNNEI. The CDR3 runs 16 residues. The V and J ends lost 5 bases and 5 bases, in that order; junction bases with no gene match: 6. As DNA, the CDR3 is TGTGCCAGCAGTAACCGGGGGACTAGCGGGAACAATGAGCAGTTCTTC. Translation gives CASSNRGTSGNNEQFF.

This clone has more than one count but fewer than ten. The chain has TRBV4-2 and TRBJ1-1; D might be TRBD1 (6 bases). V dropped 0 bases and J dropped 5 bases, with 10 bases sitting between them. The germline V gene has CDR1 LGHNA and CDR2 YNFKEQ. The CDR3 runs to 14 residues. CDR3 loop: CASSQDRGGTEAFF. CDR3 DNA: TGTGCCAGCAGCCAAGACAGGGGAGGAACTGAAGCTTTCTTT.

The chain employs TRBV5-1 and TRBJ2-1; 13 bases are shared with TRBD2. This CDR3 has 17 amino acids. Looked up from germline, CDR1 is SGHRS and CDR2 is YFSETQ. J lost 7 bases, V lost 0 bases, and 7 bases had no gene match. The CDR3 bases are TGCGCCAGCAGCTTGGCCGAGGGACTAGCGGGACGTAATGAGCAGTTCTTC. It yields the protein CASSLAEGLAGRNEQFF.

V is TRBV7-2 and J is TRBJ2-5, with D perhaps TRBD1 (6 bases). Germline V gene lookup returns CDR1 SGHTA and CDR2 FQGNSA. Trimming took 1 base from V and 1 from J, leaving 13 bases between them. The CDR3 sequence is 16 residues long. CDR3: CASSLVGGGLQETQYF. The CDR3 coding sequence is TGTGCCAGCAGCTTAGTTGGTGGGGGCCTCCAAGAGACCCAGTACTTC.

The chain joins TRBV5-1 to TRBJ2-3, with 8 bases aligning to TRBD2. The V and J ends lost 0 bases and 4 bases, in that order; junction bases with no gene match: 4. This CDR3 region has 15 residues. The V gene's germline CDR1 is SGHRS and CDR2 YFSETQ. CDR3 sequence reads: CASSLAGGASDTQYF. The CDR3, as DNA: TGCGCCAGCAGCTTGGCCGGGGGGGCGTCAGATACGCAGTATTTT.

The chain combines TRBV7-2 with TRBJ2-5; D assignment may be TRBD1 or TRBD2 (6 bases each). The germline V gene encodes CDR1 SGHTA and CDR2 FQGNSA. Trimming shortened V by 5 bases and J by 4 bases, and 17 bases separated the two germline ends. This CDR3 is 15 amino acids long. CDR3 sequence (DNA): TGTGCCAGCAGCCCCCGTGGGGGGCTGTCAGAGACCCAGTACTTC. Protein: CASSPRGGLSETQYF.

The rearrangement joins TRBV6-5 to TRBJ2-1; 9 bases are a match to TRBD1. The CDR3 covers 13 residues. The J segment lost 6 bases and the V segment lost 7 bases, leaving 4 bases of the junction unmatched. Per germline, CDR1 MNHEY and CDR2 SVGAGI. The CDR3 DNA follows: TGTGCCAGCAAAAGGACAGGGGTCAATGAGCAGTTCTTC. Translated, it gives CASKRTGVNEQFF.

This clone has just one count. One end of the junction varies from germline; a read error may be responsible. The J gene is TRBJ2-7, the V gene TRBV5-4; TRBD2 matches 11 bases. This CDR3 contains 16 residues. CDR1 SGHNT and CDR2 YYREEE come from the germline V gene (reference sequence). DNA for the CDR3: TGCGCCAGCAGCCAAACTATAGCGGGAGGGTCCCGCGAGCAGTACTTC. Translated: CASSQTIAGGSREQYF. The variable domain in full, with the rest retrieved from reference TRBV5-4 and TRBJ2-7, is ETGVTQSPTHLIKTRGQQVTLRCSSQSGHNTVSWYQQALGQGPQFIFQYYREEENGRGNFPPRFSGLQFPNYSSELNVNALELDDSALYLCASSQTIAGGSREQYFGPGTRLTVT.

The chain couples TRBV5-5 to TRBJ2-5; D not certain. The CDR3 has 11 amino acids. Looked up from germline, CDR1 is SGHKS and CDR2 is YYEKEE (reference sequence). V lost 2 bases and J 1 base, leaving 0 bases between the germline ends. The CDR3, as DNA: TGTGCCAGCAGCTTCCAAGAGACCCAGTACTTC. This translates into CASSFQETQYF.

V gene TRBV6-1 combines with J gene TRBJ2-5; tentatively, D is TRBD2 (5 bases). The CDR3 contains 12 residues. V lost 7 bases to trimming and J lost 6 bases, with 12 bases between them. CDR1 and CDR2 from the germline V gene are MNHNS and SASEGT. CDR3 amino acids: CASIEGVKTQYF. The CDR3 nucleotides read TGTGCCAGCATTGAGGGTGTAAAGACCCAGTACTTC.

CDR3: CASSGEGVNYGYTF. For the CDR3, the DNA is TGCGCCAGCAGTGGGGAAGGGGTGAACTATGGCTACACCTTC. This chain uses TRBV10-2 with TRBJ1-2; D may be TRBD1 (5 bases). The germline V and J ends were trimmed by 4 bases and 2 bases, with 11 bases remaining between them. CDR1 and CDR2 from the germline V gene are WSHSY and SAAADI. The CDR3 runs to 14 residues.

The genes are TRBV29-1 and TRBJ2-3; D may be TRBD2 (6 bases). With 2 bases removed from V and 3 bases from J, the gap between germline ends came to 15 bases. This CDR3 has 15 residues. The germline V gene encodes CDR1 SQVTM and CDR2 ANQGSEA. Written as DNA, the CDR3 is TGCAGCGTTGAACGGGCAGGGACTGTGACAGATACGCAGTATTTT. Protein: CSVERAGTVTDTQYF.

The gene calls are TRBV6-6 and TRBJ1-5; D is uncertain. The V gene's germline CDR1 is MNHNY and CDR2 SVGAGI (reference sequence). This CDR3 has 13 amino acids. With 8 bases removed from V and 5 bases from J, the gap between germline ends came to 13 bases. CDR3 loop: CASATTRYQPQHF. CDR3 DNA: TGTGCCAGCGCCACGACTCGGTATCAGCCCCAGCATTTT.

This clone was detected only a few times. V gene TRBV7-8 combines with J gene TRBJ1-5, with D possibly TRBD1 on 6 matching bases. In germline, CDR1 is SGHVS, CDR2 FQNEAQ. The CDR3 has 13 residues. Trimming took 4 bases from V and 9 from J, leaving 13 bases between them. The CDR3 region is CASSSNRVGPQHF. CDR3 nucleotide sequence: TGTGCCAGCAGCTCAAACAGGGTGGGGCCCCAGCATTTT. Complete variable domain (other parts from reference TRBV7-8 and TRBJ1-5): GAGVSQSPRYKVAKRGQDVALRCDPISGHVSLFWYQQALGQGPEFLTYFQNEAQLDKSGLPSDRFFAERPEGSVSTLKIQRTQQEDSAVYLCASSSNRVGPQHFGDGTRLSIL.

The chain recombines TRBV6-6 with TRBJ2-7; 15 bases match TRBD2. The V gene's germline CDR1 is MNHNY and CDR2 SVGAGI (reference sequence). Germline trimming cut 7 bases from V and 3 bases from J; bases unmatched to any gene: 7. The length of the CDR3 is 16 residues. The CDR3: CASTRPGLAGGYEQYF. Written as DNA, the CDR3 is TGTGCCAGCACCAGACCGGGACTAGCGGGAGGCTACGAGCAGTACTTC.

V gene TRBV6-5 combines with J gene TRBJ2-1; no definite D call. V was clipped by 6 bases and J by 6 bases, with 9 bases between them. The CDR3 runs to 12 residues. Germline values: CDR1 MNHEY, CDR2 SVGAGI. CDR3 sequence reads: CASSRLGNEQFF. CDR3 nucleotide sequence: TGTGCCAGCAGCCGACTCGGCAATGAGCAGTTCTTC.

The CDR3: CASSQVRVGDTEAFF. The CDR3, as DNA: TGCGCCAGCAGCCAAGTGAGGGTTGGGGACACTGAAGCTTTCTTT. This chain connects TRBV4-3 to TRBJ1-1; no clear D gene. V was shortened by 1 base and J by 3 bases, with 12 bases between the two germline ends. Germline V gives CDR1 LGHNA, CDR2 YSLEER. The CDR3 is made up of 15 amino acids.

This sequence joins TRBV21-1 and TRBJ2-5. TRBV21-1 constitutes a pseudogene. This CDR3 has 14 amino acids. CDR3 DNA: TGTGCCAGCAGCAATGTGGGGTTCCAAGAGACCCAGTACTTC. It encodes CASSNVGFQETQYF.

This chain links TRBV21-1 with TRBJ2-7. TRBV21-1 is listed as a pseudogene. The CDR3 is 16 residues long. The DNA for the CDR3 is TGTGCCAGCAGCCCTGAGCCCAGGGGACTGAACTACGAGCAGTACTTC. Protein product: CASSPEPRGLNYEQYF.

The CDR3 here is CASSTLLAGFRNEQFF. CDR3 nucleotide sequence: TGTGCCAGCAGCACCCTACTAGCGGGGTTTCGAAATGAGCAGTTCTTC. This chain links TRBV11-2 with TRBJ2-1, with TRBD2 identical over 10 bases. The CDR3 loop spans 16 amino acids. Per germline, CDR1 SGHAT and CDR2 FQNNGV. V was pared by 5 bases and J by 7 bases, with 11 bases of the junction left unmatched.

This chain connects TRBV7-6 to TRBJ2-6; D unclear. Trimming removed 7 bases from V and 2 bases from J, with 12 bases in between. This CDR3 has 15 amino acids. CDR1 is SGHVS, CDR2 FNYEAQ, per germline. CDR3 bases: TGTGCCAGCACCTCAAACAACGCTGGGGCCAACGTCCTGACTTTC. Its protein is CASTSNNAGANVLTF.

The chain carries TRBV5-1 and TRBJ2-3; D unresolved. Trimming took 0 bases from V and 0 from J, leaving 8 bases between them. Germline CDR1 reads SGHRS; CDR2 reads YFSETQ. This CDR3 is built from 15 residues. CDR3 amino acids: CASSLGLSSTDTQYF. As DNA, the CDR3 is TGCGCCAGCAGCTTGGGTCTCTCTAGCACAGATACGCAGTATTTT.

This chain links TRBV6-5 with TRBJ2-7, with D tentatively TRBD1 (6 bases). V was shortened by 6 bases and J by 9 bases, with 15 bases between the two germline ends. CDR1 and CDR2 (germline): MNHEY, SVGAGI. The CDR3 extends over 12 amino acids. CDR3 residues: CASSLQGRRQYF. CDR3 nucleotides: TGTGCCAGCAGCTTACAGGGAAGACGGCAGTACTTC.